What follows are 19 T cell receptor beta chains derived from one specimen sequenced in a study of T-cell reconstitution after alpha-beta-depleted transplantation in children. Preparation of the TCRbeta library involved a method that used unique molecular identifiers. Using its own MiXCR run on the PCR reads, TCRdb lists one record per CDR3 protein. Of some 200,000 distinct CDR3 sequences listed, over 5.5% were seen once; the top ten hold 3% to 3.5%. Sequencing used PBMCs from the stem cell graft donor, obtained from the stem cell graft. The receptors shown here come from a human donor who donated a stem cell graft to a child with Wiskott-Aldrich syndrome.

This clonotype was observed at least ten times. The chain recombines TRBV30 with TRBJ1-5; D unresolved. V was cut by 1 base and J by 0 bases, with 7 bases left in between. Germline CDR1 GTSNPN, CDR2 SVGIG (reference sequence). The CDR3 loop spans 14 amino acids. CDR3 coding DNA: TGTGCCTGGAGTGAGGGCAGTAGCAATCAGCCCCAGCATTTT. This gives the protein CAWSEGSSNQPQHF.

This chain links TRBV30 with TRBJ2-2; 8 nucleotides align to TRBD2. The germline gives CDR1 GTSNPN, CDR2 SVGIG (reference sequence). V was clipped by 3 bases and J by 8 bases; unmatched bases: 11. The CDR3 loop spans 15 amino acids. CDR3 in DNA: TGTGCCTGGAGGACACTAGCGGATGACATAGGGGAGCTGTTTTTT. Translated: CAWRTLADDIGELFF.

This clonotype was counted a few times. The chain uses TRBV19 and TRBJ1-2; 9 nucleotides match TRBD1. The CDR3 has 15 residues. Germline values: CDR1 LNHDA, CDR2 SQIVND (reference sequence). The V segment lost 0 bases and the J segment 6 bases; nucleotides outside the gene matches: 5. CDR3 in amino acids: CASSIDLDRGDGYTF. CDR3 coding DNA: TGTGCCAGTAGTATAGACCTGGACAGGGGAGATGGCTACACCTTC.

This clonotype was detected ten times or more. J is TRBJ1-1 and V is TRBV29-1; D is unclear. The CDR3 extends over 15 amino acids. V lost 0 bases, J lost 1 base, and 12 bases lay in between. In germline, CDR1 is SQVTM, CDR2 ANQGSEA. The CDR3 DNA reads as TGCAGCGTTGAAGAGTGGAACAGTAAGAACACTGAAGCTTTCTTT. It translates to CSVEEWNSKNTEAFF.

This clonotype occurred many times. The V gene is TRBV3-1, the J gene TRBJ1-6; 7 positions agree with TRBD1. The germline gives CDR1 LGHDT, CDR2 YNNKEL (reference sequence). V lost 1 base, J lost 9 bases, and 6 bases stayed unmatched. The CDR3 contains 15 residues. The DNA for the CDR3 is TGTGCCAGCAGCCAAGTCGTAGGGGGCGTTTCACCCCTCCACTTT. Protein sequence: CASSQVVGGVSPLHF.

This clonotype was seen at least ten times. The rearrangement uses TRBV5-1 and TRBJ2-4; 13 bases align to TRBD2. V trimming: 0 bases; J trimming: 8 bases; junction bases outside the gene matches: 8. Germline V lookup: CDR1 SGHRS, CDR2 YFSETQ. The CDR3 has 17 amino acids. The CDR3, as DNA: TGCGCCAGCAGCTTGGGCGGACTAGCGGGGGCAGGGGACATTCAGTACTTC. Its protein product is CASSLGGLAGAGDIQYF. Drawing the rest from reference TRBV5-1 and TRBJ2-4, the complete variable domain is KAGVTQTPRYLIKTRGQQVTLSCSPISGHRSVSWYQQTPGQGLQFLFEYFSETQRNKGNFPGRFSGRQFSNSRSEMNVSTLELGDSALYLCASSLGGLAGAGDIQYFGAGTRLSVL.

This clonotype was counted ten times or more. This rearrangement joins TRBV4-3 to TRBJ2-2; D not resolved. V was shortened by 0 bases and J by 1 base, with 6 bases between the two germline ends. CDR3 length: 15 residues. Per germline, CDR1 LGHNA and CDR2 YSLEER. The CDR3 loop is CASSQEAGNTGELFF. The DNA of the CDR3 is TGCGCCAGCAGCCAAGAGGCCGGGAACACCGGGGAGCTGTTTTTT.

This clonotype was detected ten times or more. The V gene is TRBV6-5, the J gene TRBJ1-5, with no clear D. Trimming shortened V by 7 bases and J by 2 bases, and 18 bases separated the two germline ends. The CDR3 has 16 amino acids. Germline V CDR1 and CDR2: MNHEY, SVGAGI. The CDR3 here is CASTPPGGLGNQPQHF. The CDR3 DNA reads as TGTGCCAGCACCCCCCCGGGTGGGCTCGGCAATCAGCCCCAGCATTTT.

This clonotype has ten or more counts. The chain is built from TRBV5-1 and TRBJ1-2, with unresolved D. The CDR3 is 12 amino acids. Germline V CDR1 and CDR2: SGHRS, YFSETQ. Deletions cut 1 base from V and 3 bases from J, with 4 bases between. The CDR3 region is CASSLWDYGYTF. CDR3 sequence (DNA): TGCGCCAGCAGCTTGTGGGACTATGGCTACACCTTC.

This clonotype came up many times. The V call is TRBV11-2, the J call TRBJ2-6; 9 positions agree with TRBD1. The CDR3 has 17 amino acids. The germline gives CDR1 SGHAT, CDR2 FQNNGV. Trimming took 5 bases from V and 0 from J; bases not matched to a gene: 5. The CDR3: CASSHGQGYSGANVLTF. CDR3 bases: TGTGCCAGCAGCCATGGACAGGGGTACTCTGGGGCCAACGTCCTGACTTTC.

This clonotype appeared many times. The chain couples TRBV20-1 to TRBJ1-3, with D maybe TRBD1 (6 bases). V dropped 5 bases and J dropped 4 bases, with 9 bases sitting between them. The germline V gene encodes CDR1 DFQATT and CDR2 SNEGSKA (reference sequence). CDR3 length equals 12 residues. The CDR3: CSAVTGGNTIYF. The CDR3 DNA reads TGCAGTGCTGTGACAGGAGGAAACACCATATATTTT.

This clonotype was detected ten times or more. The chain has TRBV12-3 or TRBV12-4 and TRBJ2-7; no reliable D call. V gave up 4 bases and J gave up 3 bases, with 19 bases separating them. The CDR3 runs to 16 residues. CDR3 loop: CASSSPDRPPLYEQYF. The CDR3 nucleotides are TGTGCCAGCAGTTCCCCGGACCGACCTCCCCTCTACGAGCAGTACTTC.

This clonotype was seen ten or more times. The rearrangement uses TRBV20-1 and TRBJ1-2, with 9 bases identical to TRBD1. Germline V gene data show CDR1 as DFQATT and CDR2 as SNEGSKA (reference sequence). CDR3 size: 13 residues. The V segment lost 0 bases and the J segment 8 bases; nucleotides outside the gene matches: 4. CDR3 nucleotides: TGCAGTGCTAGAGAAACAGGGGGCTGGGGCTACACCTTC. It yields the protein CSARETGGWGYTF.

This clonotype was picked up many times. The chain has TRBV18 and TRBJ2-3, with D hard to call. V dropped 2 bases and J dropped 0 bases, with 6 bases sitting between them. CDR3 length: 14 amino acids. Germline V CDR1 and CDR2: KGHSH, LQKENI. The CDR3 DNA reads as TGTGCCAGCTCACCATCCCAGAGCACAGATACGCAGTATTTT. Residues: CASSPSQSTDTQYF.

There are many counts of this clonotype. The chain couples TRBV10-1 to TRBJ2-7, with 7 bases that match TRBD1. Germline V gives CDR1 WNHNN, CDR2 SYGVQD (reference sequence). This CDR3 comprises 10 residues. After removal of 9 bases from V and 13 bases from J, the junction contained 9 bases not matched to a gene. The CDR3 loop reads CARTGTVPYF. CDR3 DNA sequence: TGCGCCAGGACCGGGACAGTTCCATACTTC.

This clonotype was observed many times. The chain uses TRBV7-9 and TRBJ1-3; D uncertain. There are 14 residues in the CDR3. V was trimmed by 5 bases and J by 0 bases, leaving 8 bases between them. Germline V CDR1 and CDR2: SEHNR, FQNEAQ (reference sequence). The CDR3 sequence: CASSVGLSGNTIYF. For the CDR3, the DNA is TGTGCCAGCAGCGTAGGACTCTCTGGAAACACCATATATTTT.

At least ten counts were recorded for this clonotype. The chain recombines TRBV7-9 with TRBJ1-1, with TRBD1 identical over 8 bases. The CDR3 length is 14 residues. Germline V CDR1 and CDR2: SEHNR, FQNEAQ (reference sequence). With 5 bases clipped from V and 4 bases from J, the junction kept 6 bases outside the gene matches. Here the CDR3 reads CASSEQGEGTEAFF. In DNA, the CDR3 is TGTGCCAGCAGCGAACAGGGGGAAGGCACTGAAGCTTTCTTT.

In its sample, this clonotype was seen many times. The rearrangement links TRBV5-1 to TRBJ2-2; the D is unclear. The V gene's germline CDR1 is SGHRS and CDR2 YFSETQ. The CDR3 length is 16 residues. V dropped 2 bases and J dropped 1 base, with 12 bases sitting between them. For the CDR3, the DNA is TGCGCCAGCAGCTTTTTGCAGTTACAGAACACCGGGGAGCTGTTTTTT. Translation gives CASSFLQLQNTGELFF.

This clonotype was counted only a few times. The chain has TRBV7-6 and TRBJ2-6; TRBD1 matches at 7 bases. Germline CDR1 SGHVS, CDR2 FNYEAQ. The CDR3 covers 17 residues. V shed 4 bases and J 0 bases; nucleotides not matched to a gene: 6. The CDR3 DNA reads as TGTGCCAGCAGCTCGTGGGGACAGAACTCTGGGGCCAACGTCCTGACTTTC. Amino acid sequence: CASSSWGQNSGANVLTF.